This TCR beta chain was sequenced for a study of identical twins. MiXCR, applied by TCRdb to the 5' RACE reads, yields one record per CDR3 protein. This table holds some 760,000 distinct CDR3 sequences, around a sixth found once. Study results and caveats: Beta clonotypes that were abundant in cord blood contained fewer insertions, a pattern absent from memory repertoires.

A note on this clonotype: Its antigen remains unidentified.

The data also belong to a second study, concerning T cells expressing NK-cell markers. That source notes: HCMV specificity was not established for the expanded NKG2C+ T cell clones.

Sequenced sample: PBMCs. The sequence was collected from a woman younger than 30 in good health.

The chain's CDR3 is CSASRDRDQPQHF. The DNA for the CDR3 is TGCAGTGCTAGTAGGGACAGAGATCAGCCCCAGCATTTT. V and J are TRBV20-1 and TRBJ1-5; 7 bases agree with TRBD1. J gave up 5 bases and V 3 bases, and 4 bases lay outside the gene matches. This CDR3 spans 13 amino acids. Per the germline V gene, CDR1 is DFQATT and CDR2 is SNEGSKA (reference sequence).